This paragraph covers one TCR beta chain sequence. The target antigen is unknown. The PCR was carried out with 60 Vbeta primers and 13 Jbeta primers. The method was immunoSEQ multiplex PCR; TCRdb's version includes in-frame clones alone and lacks a portion of them. The profile shows some 170,000 clones, around 77% of them singletons. This sample is drawn from a study of cytomegalovirus exposure and HLA in healthy donors. Notes on the study in general: Per a later analysis, HLA-associated TCR beta chains showed more clonal expansion than other, equally common TCR beta chains. It was reported that TCR beta sequences correctly inferred the HLA-A and HLA-B alleles for most subjects.

V was clipped by 6 bases and J by 7 bases, with 15 bases between them. This CDR3 is built from 13 residues. Germline values: CDR1 MNHEY, CDR2 SMNVEV (reference sequence). The clonotype was recovered from a woman in her twenties or thirties in good health and CMV-seronegative. The genes are TRBV27 and TRBJ1-2, with D tentatively TRBD1 (6 bases). The source material was PBMCs. CDR3 sequence (DNA): TGTGCCAGCAGCCCGGGGCAGGGGAGTGGCTACACCTTC. As protein: CASSPGQGSGYTF.